The 4 T cell receptor beta chains given below trace back to one sample, sequenced in a study of blood T cell repertoires in COVID-19. The table came from immunoSEQ multiplex PCR; TCRdb's copy has only in-frame clones and leaves some out. The sample includes 200,000 to 250,000 clones, roughly nine tenths of them seen just once. The specimen was PBMCs or T cells enriched from blood (not recorded which). The receptors stem from a woman between 50 and 59 years old in a cohort exposed to, infected with or recovered from COVID-19 (not recorded which).

V and J are TRBV5-4 and TRBJ1-1; no reliable D call. The V gene lost 10 bases and the J gene lost 7 bases, with 20 bases spanning the gap. Germline CDR1 and CDR2: SGHNT and YYREEE (reference sequence). CDR3 length equals 13 residues. Here the CDR3 reads CAGQTPARDEAFF. CDR3 bases: TGTGCCGGCCAGACCCCAGCACGGGATGAAGCTTTCTTT. Full variable domain (remainder filled in from reference TRBV5-4 and TRBJ1-1): ETGVTQSPTHLIKTRGQQVTLRCSSQSGHNTVSWYQQALGQGPQFIFQYYREEENGRGNFPPRFSGLQFPNYSSELNVNALELDDSALYLCAGQTPARDEAFFGQGTRLTVV.

The rearrangement uses TRBV4-3 and TRBJ1-3; 9 positions match TRBD1. Trimming cost V 2 bases and J 3 bases; bases outside gene matches: 5. The CDR3 is made up of 16 amino acids. Per germline, CDR1 LGHNA and CDR2 YSLEER. The CDR3 nucleotides are TGCGCCAGCAGCCAAACGACAGGGGGAGGTGGAAACACCATATATTTT. This sequence encodes CASSQTTGGGGNTIYF.

This clone was counted a single time. CDR3 amino acids: CASSPGQAEGPYTF. CDR3 bases: TGTGCCAGCAGTCCAGGACAGGCCGAGGGACCCTACACCTTC. J is TRBJ1-2 and V is TRBV27, with 7 bases lining up with TRBD1. This CDR3 has 14 amino acids. Germline values: CDR1 MNHEY, CDR2 SMNVEV (reference sequence). The trim removed 5 bases at V and 10 bases at J, leaving 13 bases unmatched.

V gene TRBV3-1 (or the pseudogene TRBV3-2) combines with J gene TRBJ1-2, with TRBD1 matching over 7 bases. The V gene's germline CDR1 is LGHDT and CDR2 YNNKEL (reference sequence). Trimming took 0 bases from V and 3 from J; bases not matched to a gene: 7. The CDR3 covers 16 residues. The DNA of the CDR3 is TGTGCCAGCAGCCAAGAGACAGGGCAGGCCGACTATGGCTACACCTTC. Its translation is CASSQETGQADYGYTF.